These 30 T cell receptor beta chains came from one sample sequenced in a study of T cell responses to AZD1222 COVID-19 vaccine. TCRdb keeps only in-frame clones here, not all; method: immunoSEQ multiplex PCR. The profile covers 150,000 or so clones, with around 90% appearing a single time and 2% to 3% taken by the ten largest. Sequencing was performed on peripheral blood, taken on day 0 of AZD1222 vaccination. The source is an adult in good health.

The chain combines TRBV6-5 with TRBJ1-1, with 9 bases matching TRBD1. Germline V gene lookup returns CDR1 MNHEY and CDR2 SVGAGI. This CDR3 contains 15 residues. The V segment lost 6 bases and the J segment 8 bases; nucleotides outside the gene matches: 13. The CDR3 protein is CASSPPRDRVSEAFF. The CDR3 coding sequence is TGTGCCAGCAGCCCCCCCCGGGACAGGGTCTCCGAAGCTTTCTTT.

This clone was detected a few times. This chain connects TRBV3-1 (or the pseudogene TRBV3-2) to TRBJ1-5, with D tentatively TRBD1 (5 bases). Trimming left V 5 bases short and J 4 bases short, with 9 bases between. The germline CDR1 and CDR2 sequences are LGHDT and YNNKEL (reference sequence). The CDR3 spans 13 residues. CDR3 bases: TGTGCCAGCAGCGCGGGGCCGAATCAGCCCCAGCATTTT. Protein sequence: CASSAGPNQPQHF.

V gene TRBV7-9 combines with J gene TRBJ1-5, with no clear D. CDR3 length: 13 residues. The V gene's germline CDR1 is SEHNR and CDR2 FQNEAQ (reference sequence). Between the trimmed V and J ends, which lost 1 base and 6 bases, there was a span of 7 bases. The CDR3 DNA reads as TGTGCCAGCAGCTTAGAGGGATCTCAGCCCCAGCATTTT. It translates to CASSLEGSQPQHF. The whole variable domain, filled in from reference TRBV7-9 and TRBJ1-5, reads DTGVSQNPRHKITKRGQNVTFRCDPISEHNRLYWYRQTLGQGPEFLTYFQNEAQLEKSRLLSDRFSAERPKGSFSTLEIQRTEQGDSAMYLCASSLEGSQPQHFGDGTRLSIL.

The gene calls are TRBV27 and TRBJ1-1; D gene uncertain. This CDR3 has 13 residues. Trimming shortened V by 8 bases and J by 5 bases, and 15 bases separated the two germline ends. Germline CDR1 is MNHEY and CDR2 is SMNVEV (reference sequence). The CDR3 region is CASSDTGRTEAFF. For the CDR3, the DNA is TGTGCCAGCTCCGATACCGGTAGGACTGAAGCTTTCTTT.

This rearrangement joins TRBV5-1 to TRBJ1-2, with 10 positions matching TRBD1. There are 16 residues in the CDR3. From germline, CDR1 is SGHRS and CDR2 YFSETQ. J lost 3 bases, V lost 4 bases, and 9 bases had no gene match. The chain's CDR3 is CASSIGQGGFDYGYTF. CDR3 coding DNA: TGCGCCAGCAGCATTGGACAGGGGGGTTTTGACTATGGCTACACCTTC.

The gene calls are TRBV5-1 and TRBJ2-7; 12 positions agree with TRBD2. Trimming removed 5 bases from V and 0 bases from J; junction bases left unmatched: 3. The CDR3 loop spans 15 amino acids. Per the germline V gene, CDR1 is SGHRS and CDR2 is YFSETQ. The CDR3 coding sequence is TGCGCCAGCAGTTGGGGACTAGCGGGCTCCTACGAGCAGTACTTC. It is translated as CASSWGLAGSYEQYF.

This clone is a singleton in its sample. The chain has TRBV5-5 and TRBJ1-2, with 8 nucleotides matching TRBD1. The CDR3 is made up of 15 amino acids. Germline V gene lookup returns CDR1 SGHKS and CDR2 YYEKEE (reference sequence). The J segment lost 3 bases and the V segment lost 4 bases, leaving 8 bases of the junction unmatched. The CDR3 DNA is TGTGCCAGCAGCCTGAAGGGACAGGAACACTATGGCTACACCTTC. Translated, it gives CASSLKGQEHYGYTF.

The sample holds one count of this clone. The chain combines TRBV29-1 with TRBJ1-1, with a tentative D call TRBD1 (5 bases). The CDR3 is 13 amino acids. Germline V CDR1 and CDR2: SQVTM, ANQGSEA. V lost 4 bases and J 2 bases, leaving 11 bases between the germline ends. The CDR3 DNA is TGCAGCGTTGCGACAGCTTCAAACACTGAAGCTTTCTTT. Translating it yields CSVATASNTEAFF.

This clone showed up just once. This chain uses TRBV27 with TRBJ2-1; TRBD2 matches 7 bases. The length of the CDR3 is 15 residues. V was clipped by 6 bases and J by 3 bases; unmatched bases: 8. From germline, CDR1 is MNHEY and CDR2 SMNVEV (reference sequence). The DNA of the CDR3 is TGTGCCAGCAGCTCATGGAGCGGGGTCTACAATGAGCAGTTCTTC. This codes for CASSSWSGVYNEQFF.

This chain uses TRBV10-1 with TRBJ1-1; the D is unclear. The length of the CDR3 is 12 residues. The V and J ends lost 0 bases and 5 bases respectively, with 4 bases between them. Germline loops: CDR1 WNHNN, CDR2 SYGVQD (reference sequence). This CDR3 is CASSESGTEAFF. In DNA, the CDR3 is TGCGCCAGCAGTGAGTCTGGGACTGAAGCTTTCTTT.

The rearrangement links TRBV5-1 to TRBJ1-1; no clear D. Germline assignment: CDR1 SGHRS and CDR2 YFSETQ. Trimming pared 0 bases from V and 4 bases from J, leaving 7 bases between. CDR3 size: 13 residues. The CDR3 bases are TGCGCCAGCAGCTTGGCCGCTGGCACTGAAGCTTTCTTT. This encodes CASSLAAGTEAFF.

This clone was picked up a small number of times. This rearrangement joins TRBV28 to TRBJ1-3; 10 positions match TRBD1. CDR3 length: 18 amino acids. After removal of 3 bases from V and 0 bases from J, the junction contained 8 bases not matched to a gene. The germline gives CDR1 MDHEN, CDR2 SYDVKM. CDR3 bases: TGTGCCAGCAGTTTGGCCGGGACAGGGGCCTTCTCTGGAAACACCATATATTTT. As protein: CASSLAGTGAFSGNTIYF.

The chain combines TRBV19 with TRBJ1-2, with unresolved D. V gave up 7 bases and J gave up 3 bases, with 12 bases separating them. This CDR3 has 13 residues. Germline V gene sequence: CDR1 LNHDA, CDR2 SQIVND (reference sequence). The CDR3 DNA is TGTGCCAGTAACCCGACGGTAGACTATGGCTACACCTTC. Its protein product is CASNPTVDYGYTF.

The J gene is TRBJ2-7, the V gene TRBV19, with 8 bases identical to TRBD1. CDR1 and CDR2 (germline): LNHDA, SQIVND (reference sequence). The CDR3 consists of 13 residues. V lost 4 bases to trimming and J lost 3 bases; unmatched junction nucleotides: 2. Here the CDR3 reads CASSTGTGYEQYF. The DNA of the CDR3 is TGTGCCAGTAGTACCGGGACAGGCTACGAGCAGTACTTC.

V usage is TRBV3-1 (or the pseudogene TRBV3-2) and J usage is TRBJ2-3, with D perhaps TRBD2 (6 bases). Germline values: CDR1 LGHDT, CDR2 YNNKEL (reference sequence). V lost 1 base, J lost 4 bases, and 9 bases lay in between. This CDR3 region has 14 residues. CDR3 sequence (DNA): TGTGCCAGCAGCCAAGGGCCTAGCGCAGATACGCAGTATTTT. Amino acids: CASSQGPSADTQYF.

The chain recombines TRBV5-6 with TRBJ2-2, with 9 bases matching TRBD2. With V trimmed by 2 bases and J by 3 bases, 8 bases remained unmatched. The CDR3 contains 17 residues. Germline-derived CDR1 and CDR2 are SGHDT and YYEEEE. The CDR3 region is CASSFLWREGDTGELFF. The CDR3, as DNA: TGTGCCAGCAGCTTCCTATGGCGGGAGGGCGACACCGGGGAGCTGTTTTTT. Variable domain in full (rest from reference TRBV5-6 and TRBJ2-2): DAGVTQSPTHLIKTRGQQVTLRCSPKSGHDTVSWYQQALGQGPQFIFQYYEEEERQRGNFPDRFSGHQFPNYSSELNVNALLLGDSALYLCASSFLWREGDTGELFFGEGSRLTVL.

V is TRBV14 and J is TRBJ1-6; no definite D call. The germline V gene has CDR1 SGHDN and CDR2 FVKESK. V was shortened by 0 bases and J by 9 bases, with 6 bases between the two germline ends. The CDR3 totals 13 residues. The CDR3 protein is CASSQELSSPLHF. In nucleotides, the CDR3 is TGTGCCAGCAGCCAAGAACTGAGTTCACCCCTCCACTTT.

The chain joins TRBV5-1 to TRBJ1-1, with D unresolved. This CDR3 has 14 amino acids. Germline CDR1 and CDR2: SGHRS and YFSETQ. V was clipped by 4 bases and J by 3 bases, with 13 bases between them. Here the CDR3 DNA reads TGCGCCAGCAGCCCAGTTAGGCGGGACACTGAAGCTTTCTTT. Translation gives CASSPVRRDTEAFF.

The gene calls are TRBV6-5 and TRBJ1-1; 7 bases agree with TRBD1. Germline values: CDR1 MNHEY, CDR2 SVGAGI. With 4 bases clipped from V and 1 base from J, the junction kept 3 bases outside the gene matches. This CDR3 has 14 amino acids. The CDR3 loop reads CASSSRTGNTEAFF. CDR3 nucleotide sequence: TGTGCCAGCAGTTCCCGGACAGGGAACACTGAAGCTTTCTTT.

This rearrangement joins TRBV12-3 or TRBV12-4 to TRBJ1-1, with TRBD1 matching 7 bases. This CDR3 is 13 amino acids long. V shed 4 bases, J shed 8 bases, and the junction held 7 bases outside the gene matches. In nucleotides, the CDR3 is TGTGCCAGCAGTTACAGGGGTGCCTACGAAGCTTTCTTT. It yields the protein CASSYRGAYEAFF.

The CDR3 is CASSASGGGGTEAFF. CDR3 coding DNA: TGTGCCAGCAGCGCCTCAGGGGGCGGGGGGACTGAAGCTTTCTTT. J is TRBJ1-1 and V is TRBV2; 8 nucleotides agree with TRBD1. This CDR3 is 15 amino acids long. J lost 5 bases, V lost 6 bases, and 11 bases had no gene match. Germline CDR1 is SNHLY and CDR2 is FYNNEI. The whole variable domain, filled in from reference TRBV2 and TRBJ1-1, reads EPEVTQTPSHQVTQMGQEVILRCVPISNHLYFYWYRQILGQKVEFLVSFYNNEISEKSEIFDDQFSVERPDGSNFTLKIRSTKLEDSAMYFCASSASGGGGTEAFFGQGTRLTVV.

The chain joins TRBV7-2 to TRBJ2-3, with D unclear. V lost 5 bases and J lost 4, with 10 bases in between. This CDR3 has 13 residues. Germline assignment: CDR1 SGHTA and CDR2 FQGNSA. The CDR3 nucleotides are TGTGCCAGCAGCCCCTATAGAGCAGATACGCAGTATTTT. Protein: CASSPYRADTQYF.

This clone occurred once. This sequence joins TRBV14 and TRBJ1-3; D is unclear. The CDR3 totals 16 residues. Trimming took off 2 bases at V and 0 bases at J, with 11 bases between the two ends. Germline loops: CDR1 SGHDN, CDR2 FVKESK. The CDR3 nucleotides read TGTGCCAGCAGCCAATACAGCCTACTCTCTGGAAACACCATATATTTT. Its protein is CASSQYSLLSGNTIYF.

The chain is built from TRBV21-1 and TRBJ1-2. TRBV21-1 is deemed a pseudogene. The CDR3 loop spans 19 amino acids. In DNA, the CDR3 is TGTGCCAGCAGCAAAACCCCCTACCCGACCGGATATAACACGGGGGGCTACACCTTC. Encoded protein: CASSKTPYPTGYNTGGYTF.

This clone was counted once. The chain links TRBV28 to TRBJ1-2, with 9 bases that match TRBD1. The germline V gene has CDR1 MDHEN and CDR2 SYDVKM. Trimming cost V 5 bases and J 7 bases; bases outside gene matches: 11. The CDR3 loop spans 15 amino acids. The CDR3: CASSPDRGILRGYTF. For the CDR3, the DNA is TGTGCCAGCAGTCCGGACAGGGGAATATTACGTGGCTACACCTTC.

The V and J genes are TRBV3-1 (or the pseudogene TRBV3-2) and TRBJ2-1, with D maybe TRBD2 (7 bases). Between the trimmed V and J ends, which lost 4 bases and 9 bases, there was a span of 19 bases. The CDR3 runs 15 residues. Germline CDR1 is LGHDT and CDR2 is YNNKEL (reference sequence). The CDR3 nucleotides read TGTGCCAGCAGCCCTCTTATAGGAGGGGGGGGTGAGCAGTTCTTC. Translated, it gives CASSPLIGGGGEQFF.

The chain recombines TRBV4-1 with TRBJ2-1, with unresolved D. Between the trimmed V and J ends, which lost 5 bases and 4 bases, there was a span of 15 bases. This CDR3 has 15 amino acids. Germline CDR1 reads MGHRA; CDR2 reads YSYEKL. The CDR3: CASSTNPTYYNEQFF. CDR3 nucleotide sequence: TGCGCCAGCAGCACGAACCCCACTTATTACAATGAGCAGTTCTTC.

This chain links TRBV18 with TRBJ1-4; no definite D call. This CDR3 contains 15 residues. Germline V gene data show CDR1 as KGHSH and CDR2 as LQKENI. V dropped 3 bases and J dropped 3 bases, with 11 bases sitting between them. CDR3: CASSPREASNEKLFF. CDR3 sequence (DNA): TGTGCCAGCTCACCCCGGGAGGCTTCTAATGAAAAACTGTTTTTT.

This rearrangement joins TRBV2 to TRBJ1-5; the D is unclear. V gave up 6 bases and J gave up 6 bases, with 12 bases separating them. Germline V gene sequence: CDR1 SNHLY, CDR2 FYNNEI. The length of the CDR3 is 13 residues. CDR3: CASSPDSLQPQHF. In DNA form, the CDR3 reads TGTGCCAGCAGCCCCGATTCGCTTCAGCCCCAGCATTTT.

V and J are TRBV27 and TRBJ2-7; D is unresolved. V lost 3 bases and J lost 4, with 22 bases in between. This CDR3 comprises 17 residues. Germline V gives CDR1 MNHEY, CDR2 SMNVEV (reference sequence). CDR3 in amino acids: CASSFSQVKPSSYEQYF. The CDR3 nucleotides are TGTGCCAGCAGTTTCAGCCAGGTTAAACCCTCCTCGTACGAGCAGTACTTC.